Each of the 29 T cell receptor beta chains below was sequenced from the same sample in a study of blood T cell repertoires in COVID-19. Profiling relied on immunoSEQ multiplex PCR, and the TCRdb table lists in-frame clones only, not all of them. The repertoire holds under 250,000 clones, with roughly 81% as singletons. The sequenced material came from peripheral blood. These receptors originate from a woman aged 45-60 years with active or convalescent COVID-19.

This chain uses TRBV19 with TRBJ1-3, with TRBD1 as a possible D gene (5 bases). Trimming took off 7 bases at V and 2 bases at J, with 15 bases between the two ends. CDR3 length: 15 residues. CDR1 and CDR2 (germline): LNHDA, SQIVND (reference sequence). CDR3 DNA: TGTGCCAGTATGTGGACGGGGGGGGCTGGAAACACCATATATTTT. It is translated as CASMWTGGAGNTIYF.

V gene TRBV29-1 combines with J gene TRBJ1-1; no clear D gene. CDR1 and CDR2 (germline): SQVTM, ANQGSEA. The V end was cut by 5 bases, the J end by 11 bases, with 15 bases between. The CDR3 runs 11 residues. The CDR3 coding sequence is TGCAGCGTTTCCACGACGTTCGGGGCTTTCTTT. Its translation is CSVSTTFGAFF. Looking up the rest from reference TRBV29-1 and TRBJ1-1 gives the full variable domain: SAVISQKPSRDICQRGTSLTIQCQVDSQVTMMFWYRQQPGQSLTLIATANQGSEATYESGFVIDKFPISRPNLTFSTLTVSNMSPEDSSIYLCSVSTTFGAFFGQGTRLTVV.

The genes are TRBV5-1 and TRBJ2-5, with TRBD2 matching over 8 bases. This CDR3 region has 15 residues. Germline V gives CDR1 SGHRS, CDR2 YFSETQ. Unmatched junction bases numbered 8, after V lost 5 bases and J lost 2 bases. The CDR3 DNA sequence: TGCGCCAGCAGTTACAGTAGCGGGGTACAAGAGACCCAGTACTTC. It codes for CASSYSSGVQETQYF.

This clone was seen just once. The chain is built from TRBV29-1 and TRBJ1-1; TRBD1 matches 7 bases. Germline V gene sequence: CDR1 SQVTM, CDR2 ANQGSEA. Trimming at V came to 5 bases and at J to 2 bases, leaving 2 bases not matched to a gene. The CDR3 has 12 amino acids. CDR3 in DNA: TGCAGCGTTTGGACAGGCAACACTGAAGCTTTCTTT. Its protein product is CSVWTGNTEAFF.

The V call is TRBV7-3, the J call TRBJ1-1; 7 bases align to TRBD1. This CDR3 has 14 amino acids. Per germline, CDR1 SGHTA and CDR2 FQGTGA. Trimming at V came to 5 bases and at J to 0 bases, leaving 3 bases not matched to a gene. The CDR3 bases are TGTGCCAGCAGCCGGGACAGCATGAACACTGAAGCTTTCTTT. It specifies CASSRDSMNTEAFF.

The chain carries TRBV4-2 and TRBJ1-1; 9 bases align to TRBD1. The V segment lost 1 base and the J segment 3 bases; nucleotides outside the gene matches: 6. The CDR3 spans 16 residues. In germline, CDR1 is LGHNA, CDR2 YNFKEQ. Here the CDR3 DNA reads TGTGCCAGCAGCCAAGGGACAGGGGAGGTATACACTGAAGCTTTCTTT. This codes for CASSQGTGEVYTEAFF.

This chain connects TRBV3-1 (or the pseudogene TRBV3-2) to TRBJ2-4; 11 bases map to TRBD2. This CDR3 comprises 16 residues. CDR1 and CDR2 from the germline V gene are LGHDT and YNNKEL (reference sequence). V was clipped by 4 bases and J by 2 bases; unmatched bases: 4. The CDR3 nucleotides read TGTGCCAGCAGCCTAAGACTAGCGGGAACCAAAAACATTCAGTACTTC. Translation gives CASSLRLAGTKNIQYF.

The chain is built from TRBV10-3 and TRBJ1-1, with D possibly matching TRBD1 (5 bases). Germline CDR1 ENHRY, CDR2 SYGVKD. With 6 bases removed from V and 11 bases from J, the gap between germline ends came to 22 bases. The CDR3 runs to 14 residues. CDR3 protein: CAISETEVVLSAFF. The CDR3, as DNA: TGTGCCATCAGCGAGACAGAAGTGGTTCTAAGCGCTTTCTTT.

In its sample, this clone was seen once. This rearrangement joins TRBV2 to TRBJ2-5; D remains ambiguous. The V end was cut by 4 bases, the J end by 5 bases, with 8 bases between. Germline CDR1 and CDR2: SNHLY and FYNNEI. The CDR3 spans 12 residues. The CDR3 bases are TGTGCCAGCAGTGGACAAATTGAGACCCAGTACTTC. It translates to CASSGQIETQYF.

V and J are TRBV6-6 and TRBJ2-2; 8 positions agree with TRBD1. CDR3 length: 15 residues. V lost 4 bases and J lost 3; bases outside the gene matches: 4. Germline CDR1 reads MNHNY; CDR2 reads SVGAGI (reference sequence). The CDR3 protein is CASSWLQGDTGELFF. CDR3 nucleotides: TGTGCCAGCAGTTGGTTACAGGGGGACACCGGGGAGCTGTTTTTT.

CDR3 sequence reads: CSVPTSPDTQYF. The CDR3 coding sequence is TGCAGCGTTCCGACATCCCCTGATACGCAGTATTTT. This chain joins TRBV29-1 and TRBJ2-3; D is unresolved. V gave up 5 bases and J gave up 6 bases, with 12 bases separating them. Germline V gene data show CDR1 as SQVTM and CDR2 as ANQGSEA. The CDR3 consists of 12 residues.

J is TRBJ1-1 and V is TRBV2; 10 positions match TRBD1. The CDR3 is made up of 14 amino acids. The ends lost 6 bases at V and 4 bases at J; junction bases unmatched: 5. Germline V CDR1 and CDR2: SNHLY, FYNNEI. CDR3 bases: TGTGCCAGCAGATTGGGACAGGGGTTCACTGAAGCTTTCTTT. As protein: CASRLGQGFTEAFF.

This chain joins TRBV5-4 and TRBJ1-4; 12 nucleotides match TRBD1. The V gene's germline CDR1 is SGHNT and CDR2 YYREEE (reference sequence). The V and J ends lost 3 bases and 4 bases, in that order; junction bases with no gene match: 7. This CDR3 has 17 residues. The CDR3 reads CASSSSGTGGGNEKLFF. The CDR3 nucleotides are TGTGCCAGCAGCTCCTCCGGGACAGGGGGCGGTAATGAAAAACTGTTTTTT.

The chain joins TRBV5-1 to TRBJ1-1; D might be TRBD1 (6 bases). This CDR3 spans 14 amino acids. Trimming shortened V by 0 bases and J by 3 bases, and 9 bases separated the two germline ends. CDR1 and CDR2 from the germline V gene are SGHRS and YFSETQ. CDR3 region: CASSLADRYTEAFF. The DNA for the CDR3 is TGCGCCAGCAGCTTGGCCGACAGGTACACTGAAGCTTTCTTT.

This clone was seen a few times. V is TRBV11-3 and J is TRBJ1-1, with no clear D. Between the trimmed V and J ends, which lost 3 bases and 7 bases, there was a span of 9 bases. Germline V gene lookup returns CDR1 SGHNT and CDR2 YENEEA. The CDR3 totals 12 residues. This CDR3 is CASSFLRGEAFF. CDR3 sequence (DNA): TGTGCCAGCAGCTTCCTACGGGGTGAAGCTTTCTTT.

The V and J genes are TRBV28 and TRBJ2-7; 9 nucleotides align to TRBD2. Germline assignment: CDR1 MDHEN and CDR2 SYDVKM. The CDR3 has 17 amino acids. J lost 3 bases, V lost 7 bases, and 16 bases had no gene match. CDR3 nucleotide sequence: TGTGCCAGCAAAACCTTAGCGGGAGATTGGAGAATCTACGAGCAGTACTTC. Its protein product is CASKTLAGDWRIYEQYF. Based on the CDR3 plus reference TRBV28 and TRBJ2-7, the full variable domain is DVKVTQSSRYLVKRTGEKVFLECVQDMDHENMFWYRQDPGLGLRLIYFSYDVKMKEKGDIPEGYSVSREKKERFSLILESASTNQTSMYLCASKTLAGDWRIYEQYFGPGTRLTVT.

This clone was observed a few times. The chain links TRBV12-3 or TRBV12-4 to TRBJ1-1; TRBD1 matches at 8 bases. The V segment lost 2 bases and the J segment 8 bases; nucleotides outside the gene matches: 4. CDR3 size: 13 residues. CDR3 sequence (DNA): TGTGCCAGCAGTTTAAAGACAGGGGCCGAAGCTTTCTTT. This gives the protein CASSLKTGAEAFF.

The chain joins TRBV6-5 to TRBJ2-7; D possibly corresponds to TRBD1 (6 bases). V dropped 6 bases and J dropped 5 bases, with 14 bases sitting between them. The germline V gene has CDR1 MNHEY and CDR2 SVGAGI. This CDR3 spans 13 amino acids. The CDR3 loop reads CASSRGQPHEQYF. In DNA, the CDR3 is TGTGCCAGCAGCAGGGGACAACCCCACGAGCAGTACTTC.

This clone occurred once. CDR3 in amino acids: CASSPRTQEETQYF. The CDR3 DNA follows: TGTGCCAGCAGCCCACGGACTCAAGAAGAGACCCAGTACTTC. V and J are TRBV9 and TRBJ2-5; TRBD2 might be the D (5 bases). Germline CDR1 and CDR2: SGDLS and YYNGEE. The V end lost 4 bases, the J end lost 3 bases, and 13 bases lay between the germline ends. The CDR3 contains 14 residues.

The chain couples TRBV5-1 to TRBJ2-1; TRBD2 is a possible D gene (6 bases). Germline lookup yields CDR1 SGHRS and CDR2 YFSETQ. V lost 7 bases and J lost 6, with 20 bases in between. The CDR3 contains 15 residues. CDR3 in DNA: TGCGCCAGCGGGGGAGGTACACGGGGGAGCAATGAGCAGTTCTTC. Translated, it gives CASGGGTRGSNEQFF.

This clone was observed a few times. The CDR3, as DNA: TGTGCCAGCAGCGCCCAGGGGCGGACTGAAGCTTTCTTT. This encodes CASSAQGRTEAFF. The rearrangement joins TRBV7-3 to TRBJ1-1, with D possibly TRBD1 on 6 matching bases. This CDR3 region has 13 residues. Per the germline V gene, CDR1 is SGHTA and CDR2 is FQGTGA. Trimming shortened V by 5 bases and J by 5 bases, and 12 bases separated the two germline ends.

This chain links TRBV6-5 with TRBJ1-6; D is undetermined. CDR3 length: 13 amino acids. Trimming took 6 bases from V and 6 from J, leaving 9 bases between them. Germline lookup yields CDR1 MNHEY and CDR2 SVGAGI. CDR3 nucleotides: TGTGCCAGCAGCCGCGAGTTTAATTCACCCCTCCACTTT. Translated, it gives CASSREFNSPLHF.

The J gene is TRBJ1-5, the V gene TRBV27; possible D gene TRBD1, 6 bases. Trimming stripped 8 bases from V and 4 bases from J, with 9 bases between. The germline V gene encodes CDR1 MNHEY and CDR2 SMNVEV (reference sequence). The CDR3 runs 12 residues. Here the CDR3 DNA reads TGTGCCAGCGGACAGTCTAATCAGCCCCAGCATTTT. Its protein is CASGQSNQPQHF.

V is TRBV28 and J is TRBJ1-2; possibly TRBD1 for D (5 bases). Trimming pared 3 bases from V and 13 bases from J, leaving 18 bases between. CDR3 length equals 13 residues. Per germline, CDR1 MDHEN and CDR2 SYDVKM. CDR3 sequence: CASSLLTGSPGTF. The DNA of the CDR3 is TGTGCCAGCAGTTTGCTCACAGGCTCTCCGGGCACCTTC.

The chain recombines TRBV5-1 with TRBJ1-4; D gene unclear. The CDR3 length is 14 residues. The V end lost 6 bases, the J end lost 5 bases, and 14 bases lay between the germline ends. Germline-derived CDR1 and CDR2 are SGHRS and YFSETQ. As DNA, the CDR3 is TGCGCCAGCATGGATGTGGGCTTAAATGAAAAACTGTTTTTT. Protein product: CASMDVGLNEKLFF.

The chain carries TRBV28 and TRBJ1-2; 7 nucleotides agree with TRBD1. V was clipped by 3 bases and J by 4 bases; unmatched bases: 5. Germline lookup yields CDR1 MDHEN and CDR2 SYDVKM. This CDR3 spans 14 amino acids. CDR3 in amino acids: CASSLRGQIYGYTF. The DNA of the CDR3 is TGTGCCAGCAGTTTGAGGGGACAGATCTATGGCTACACCTTC.

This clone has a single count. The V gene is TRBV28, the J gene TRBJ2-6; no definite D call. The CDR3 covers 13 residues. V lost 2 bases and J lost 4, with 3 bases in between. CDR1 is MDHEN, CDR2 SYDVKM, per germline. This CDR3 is CASSLGGANVLTF. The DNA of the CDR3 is TGTGCCAGCAGTTTAGGCGGGGCCAACGTCCTGACTTTC.

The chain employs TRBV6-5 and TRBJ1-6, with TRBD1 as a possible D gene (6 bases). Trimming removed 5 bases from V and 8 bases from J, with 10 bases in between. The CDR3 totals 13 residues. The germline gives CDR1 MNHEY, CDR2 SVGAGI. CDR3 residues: CASSTRQDSPLHF. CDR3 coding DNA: TGTGCCAGCAGTACACGACAGGATTCACCCCTCCACTTT.

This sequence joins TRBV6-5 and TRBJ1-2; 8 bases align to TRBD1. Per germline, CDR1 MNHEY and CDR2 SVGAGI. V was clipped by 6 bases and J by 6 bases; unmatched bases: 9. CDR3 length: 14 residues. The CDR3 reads CASSSLDRDDGYTF. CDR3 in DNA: TGTGCCAGCAGCTCCTTGGACAGGGACGATGGCTACACCTTC.